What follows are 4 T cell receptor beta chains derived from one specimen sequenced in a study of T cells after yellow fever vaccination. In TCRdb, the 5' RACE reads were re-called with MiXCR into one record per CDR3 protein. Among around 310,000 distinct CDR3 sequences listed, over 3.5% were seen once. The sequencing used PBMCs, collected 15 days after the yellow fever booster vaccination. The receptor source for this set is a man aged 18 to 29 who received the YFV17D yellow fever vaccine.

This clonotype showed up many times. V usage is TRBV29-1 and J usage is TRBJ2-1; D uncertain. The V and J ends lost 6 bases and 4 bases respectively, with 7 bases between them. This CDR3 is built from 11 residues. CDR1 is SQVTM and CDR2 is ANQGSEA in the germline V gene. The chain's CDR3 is CSVETYNEQFF. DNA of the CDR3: TGCAGCGTGGAAACGTACAATGAGCAGTTCTTC.

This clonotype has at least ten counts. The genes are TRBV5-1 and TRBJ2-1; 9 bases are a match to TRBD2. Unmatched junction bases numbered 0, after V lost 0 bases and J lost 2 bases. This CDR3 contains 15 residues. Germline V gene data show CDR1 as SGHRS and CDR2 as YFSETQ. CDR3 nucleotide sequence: TGCGCCAGCAGCTTGGGCGGGGGGGCCTACAATGAGCAGTTCTTC. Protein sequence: CASSLGGGAYNEQFF.

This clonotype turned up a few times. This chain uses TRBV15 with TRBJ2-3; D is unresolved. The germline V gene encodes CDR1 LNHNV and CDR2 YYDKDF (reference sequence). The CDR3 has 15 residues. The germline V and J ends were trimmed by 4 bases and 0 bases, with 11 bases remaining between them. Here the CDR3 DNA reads TGTGCCACCAGCACCCACGGCGCTAGCACAGATACGCAGTATTTT. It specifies CATSTHGASTDTQYF.

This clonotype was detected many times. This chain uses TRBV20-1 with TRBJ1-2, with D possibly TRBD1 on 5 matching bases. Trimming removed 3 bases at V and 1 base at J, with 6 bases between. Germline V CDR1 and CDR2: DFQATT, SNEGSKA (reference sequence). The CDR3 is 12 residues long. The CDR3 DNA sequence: TGCAGTGCTAGCGGGGGTAACTATGGCTACACCTTC. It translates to CSASGGNYGYTF.